This T cell receptor (beta chain) was observed in a study of T-cell memory formation after mild COVID-19. The overall study: The TCR clusters were mostly specific to one donor.

Via MiXCR, TCRdb re-called the 5' RACE reads, giving one row per CDR3 protein. Here the sample spans around 390,000 distinct CDR3 sequences, roughly 15% being singletons. This CDR3 has 12 amino acids. The germline gives CDR1 SGHTA, CDR2 FQGNSA. V lost 1 base and J 11 bases, leaving 8 bases between the germline ends. This clonotype was found a few times. The antigen remains unidentified. Study-wide findings and caveats: A second wave of clones peaked on day 37, and their SARS-CoV-2 specificity went unconfirmed.

Sample: PBMCs or a T cell subset sorted from them (not recorded which). This clonotype was obtained from a man between 18 and 35 years old who had mild COVID-19 (a few samples of this study predate the infection). Cell type and time point are not known. This sequence joins TRBV7-2 and TRBJ1-4; D is uncertain. The CDR3 here is CASSLEGAKLFF. CDR3 coding DNA: TGTGCCAGCAGCTTAGAGGGCGCCAAACTGTTTTTT.